This TCR beta chain was identified in a study of PD-1 blockade in mismatch repair-deficient tumors. Study in general: Patients had about 13 mismatch repair-deficient cancer types and were previously treated and progressing.

Remarks on this clone: Its matching antigen is unknown. At one boundary the junction diverges from the germline segment, which might be a read error.

TCRdb's copy holds only in-frame clones and misses some; the assay was immunoSEQ multiplex PCR. The sample lists some 49,000 clones, 70% to 85% occurring once. Every patient had mismatch repair deficiency by PCR or immunohistochemistry. TCR sequencing covered a few patients who responded to pembrolizumab. The CDR3 totals 14 residues. Germline V CDR1 and CDR2: SSHAT, FNYEAQ (reference sequence). General study results and limits: After pembrolizumab, tumor-resident clones rose rapidly, then generally contracted before radiologic responses.

Sequencing was performed on PBMCs, taken before pembrolizumab treatment. The rearrangement uses TRBV7-7 and TRBJ2-5; a possible D gene is TRBD2 (5 bases). The clonotype originates from an adult with mismatch repair-deficient cancer. As DNA, the CDR3 is TGTGCTAGCAGCTTAGTAGCGACCCAAGAGACCCAGTACTTC. Translation: CASSLVATQETQYF.